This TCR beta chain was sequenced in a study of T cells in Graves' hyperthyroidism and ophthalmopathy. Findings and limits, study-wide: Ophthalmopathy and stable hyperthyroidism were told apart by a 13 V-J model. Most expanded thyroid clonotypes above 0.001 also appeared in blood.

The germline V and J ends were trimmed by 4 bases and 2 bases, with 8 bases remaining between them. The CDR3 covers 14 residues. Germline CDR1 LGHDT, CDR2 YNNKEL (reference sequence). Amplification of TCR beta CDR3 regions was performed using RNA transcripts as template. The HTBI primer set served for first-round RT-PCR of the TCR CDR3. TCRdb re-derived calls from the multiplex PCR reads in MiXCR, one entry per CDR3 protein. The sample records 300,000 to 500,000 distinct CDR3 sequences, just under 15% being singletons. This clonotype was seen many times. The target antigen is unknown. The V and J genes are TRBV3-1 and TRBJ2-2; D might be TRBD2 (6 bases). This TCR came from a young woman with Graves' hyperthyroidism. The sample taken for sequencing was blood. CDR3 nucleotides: TGTGCCAGCAGCCGTAGCGGCAACACCGGGGAGCTGTTTTTT. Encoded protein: CASSRSGNTGELFF.